Described below is a single T cell receptor beta chain sequence and its context. What it binds is not known. The time point is: baseline pretreatment blood. Treatment of the sample: 15 Gy SBRT to primary tumor, nephrectomy 4 weeks later. Blood was sampled at baseline, 2 weeks and 4 weeks after SBRT. This sample was included in a study of radiation and T cells in renal cell carcinoma. Across the whole study: Nephrectomy followed 15 Gy stereotactic body radiation by 4 weeks.

Study outcomes and limitations: Baseline intratumoral clonotype presence is unknown without pretreatment biopsies.

Profiled with immunoSEQ multiplex PCR; TCRdb holds only in-frame clones, not every one. This table holds about 130,000 clones, about 88% found once. J was trimmed by 6 bases and V by 4 bases; bases with no gene match: 7. Germline V gene sequence: CDR1 SGHTA, CDR2 FQGNSA. The CDR3 has 15 amino acids. The sample consisted of blood, taken from a patient whose treatment included radiotherapy and nephrectomy. The sequence was obtained from a woman aged 45-59 years with renal cell carcinoma. The chain is built from TRBV7-2 and TRBJ2-3, with TRBD1 matching over 10 bases. In DNA, the CDR3 is TGTGCCAGCAGCTCCGACAGGGGGCGGTGGGATACGCAGTATTTT. Protein: CASSSDRGRWDTQYF.